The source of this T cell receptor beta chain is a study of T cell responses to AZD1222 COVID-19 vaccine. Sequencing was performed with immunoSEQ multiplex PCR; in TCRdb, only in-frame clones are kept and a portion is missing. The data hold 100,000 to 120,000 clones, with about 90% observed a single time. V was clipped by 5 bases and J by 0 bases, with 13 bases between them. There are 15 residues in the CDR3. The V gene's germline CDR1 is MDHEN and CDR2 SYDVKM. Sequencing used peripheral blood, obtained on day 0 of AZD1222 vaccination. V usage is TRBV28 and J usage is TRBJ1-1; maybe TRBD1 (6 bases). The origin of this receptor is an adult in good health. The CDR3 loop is CASSLTTGMNTEAFF. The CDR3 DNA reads TGTGCCAGCAGTCTCACTACAGGGATGAACACTGAAGCTTTCTTT.